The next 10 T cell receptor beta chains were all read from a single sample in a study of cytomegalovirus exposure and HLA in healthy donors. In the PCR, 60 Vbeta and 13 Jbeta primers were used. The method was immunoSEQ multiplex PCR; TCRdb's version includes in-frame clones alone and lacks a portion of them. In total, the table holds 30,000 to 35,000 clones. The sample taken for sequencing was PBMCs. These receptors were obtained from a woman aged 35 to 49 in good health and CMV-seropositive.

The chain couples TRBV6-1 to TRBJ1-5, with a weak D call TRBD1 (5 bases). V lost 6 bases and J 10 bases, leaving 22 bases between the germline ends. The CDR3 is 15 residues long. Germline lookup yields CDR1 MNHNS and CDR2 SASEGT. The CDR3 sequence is CASRLNGQRSIPQHF. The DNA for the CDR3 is TGTGCCAGCAGGTTAAATGGACAACGATCGATCCCCCAGCATTTT.

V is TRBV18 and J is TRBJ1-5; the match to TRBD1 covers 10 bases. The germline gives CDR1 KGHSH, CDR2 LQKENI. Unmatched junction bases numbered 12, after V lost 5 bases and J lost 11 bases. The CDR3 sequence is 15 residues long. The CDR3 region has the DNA TGTGCCAGCTCAGCCTCGGGACAGGGGATCTCGGCCCAGCATTTT. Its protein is CASSASGQGISAQHF. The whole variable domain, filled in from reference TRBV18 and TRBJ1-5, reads NAGVMQNPRHLVRRRGQEARLRCSPMKGHSHVYWYRQLPEEGLKFMVYLQKENIIDESGMPKERFSAEFPKEGPSILRIQQVVRGDSAAYFCASSASGQGISAQHFGDGTRLSIL.

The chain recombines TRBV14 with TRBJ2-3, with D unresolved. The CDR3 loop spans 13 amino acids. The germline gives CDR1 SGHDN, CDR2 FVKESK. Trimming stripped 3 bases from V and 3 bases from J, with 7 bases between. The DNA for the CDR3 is TGTGCCAGCAGCCAGCCCGGTACAGATACGCAGTATTTT. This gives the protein CASSQPGTDTQYF.

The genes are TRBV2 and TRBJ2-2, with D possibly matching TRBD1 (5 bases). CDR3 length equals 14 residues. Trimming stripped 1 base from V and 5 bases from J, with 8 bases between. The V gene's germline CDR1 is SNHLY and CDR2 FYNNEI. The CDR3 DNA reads TGTGCCAGCAGTGAAGTGGGGCCTACCGGGGAGCTGTTTTTT. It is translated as CASSEVGPTGELFF.

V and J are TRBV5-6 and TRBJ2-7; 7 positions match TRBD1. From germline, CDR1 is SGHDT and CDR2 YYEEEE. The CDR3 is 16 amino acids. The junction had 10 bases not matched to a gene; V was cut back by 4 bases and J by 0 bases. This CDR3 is CASSEVTGVSSYEQYF. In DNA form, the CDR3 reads TGTGCCAGCAGCGAAGTAACAGGGGTGAGCTCCTACGAGCAGTACTTC.

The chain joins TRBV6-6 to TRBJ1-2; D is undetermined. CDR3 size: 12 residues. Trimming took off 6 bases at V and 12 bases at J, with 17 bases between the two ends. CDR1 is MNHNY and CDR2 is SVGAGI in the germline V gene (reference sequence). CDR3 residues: CASSPSRVGHTF. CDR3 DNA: TGTGCCAGCAGCCCGTCCCGGGTAGGCCACACCTTC.

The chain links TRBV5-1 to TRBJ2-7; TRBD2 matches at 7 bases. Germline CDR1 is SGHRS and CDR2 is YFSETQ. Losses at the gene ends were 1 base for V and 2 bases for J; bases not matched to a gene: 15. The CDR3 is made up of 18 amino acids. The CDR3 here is CASSLSLAGEGTPYEQYF. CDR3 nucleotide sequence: TGCGCCAGCAGCTTGTCGTTAGCGGGCGAGGGAACCCCCTACGAGCAGTACTTC.

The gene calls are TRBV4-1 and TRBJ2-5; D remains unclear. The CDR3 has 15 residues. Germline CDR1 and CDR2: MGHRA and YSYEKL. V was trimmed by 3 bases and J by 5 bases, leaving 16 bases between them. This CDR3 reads CASSQARSYGETQYF. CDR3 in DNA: TGCGCCAGCAGCCAGGCCCGGAGCTACGGGGAGACCCAGTACTTC.

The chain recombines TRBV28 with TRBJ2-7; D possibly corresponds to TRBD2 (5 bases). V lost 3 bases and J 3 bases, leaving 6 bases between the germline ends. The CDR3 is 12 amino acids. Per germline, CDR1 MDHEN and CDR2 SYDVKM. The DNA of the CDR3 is TGTGCCAGCAGTTTGAGGGACTACGAGCAGTACTTC. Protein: CASSLRDYEQYF.

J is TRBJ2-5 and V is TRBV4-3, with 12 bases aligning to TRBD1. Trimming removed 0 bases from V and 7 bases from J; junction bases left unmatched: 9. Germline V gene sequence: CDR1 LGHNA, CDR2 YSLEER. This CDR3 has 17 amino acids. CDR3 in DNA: TGCGCCAGCAGCCAAGATTTTCGCATGGGACAGGGGGCGACCCAGTACTTC. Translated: CASSQDFRMGQGATQYF.